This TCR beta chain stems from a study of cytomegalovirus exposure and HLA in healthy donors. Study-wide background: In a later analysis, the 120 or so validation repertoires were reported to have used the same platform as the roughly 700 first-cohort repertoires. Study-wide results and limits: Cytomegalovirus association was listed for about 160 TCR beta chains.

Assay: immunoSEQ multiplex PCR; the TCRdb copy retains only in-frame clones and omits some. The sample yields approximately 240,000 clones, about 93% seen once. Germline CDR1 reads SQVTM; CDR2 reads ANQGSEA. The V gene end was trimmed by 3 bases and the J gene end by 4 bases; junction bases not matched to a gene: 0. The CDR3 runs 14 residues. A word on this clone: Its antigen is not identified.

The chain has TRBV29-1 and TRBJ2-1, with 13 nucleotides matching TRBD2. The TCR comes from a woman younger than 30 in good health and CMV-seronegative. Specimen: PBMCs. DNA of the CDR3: TGCAGCGTTGAGGGACTAGCGGGATACAATGAGCAGTTCTTC. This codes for CSVEGLAGYNEQFF.